A single sample is the source of the 5 T cell receptor beta chains below, sequenced in a study of shared clonotypes between healthy human individuals. The assay was immunoSEQ multiplex PCR, and TCRdb's table has in-frame clones only and misses some. The sample lists 980,000 or so clones, approximately 80% occurring once. The sequenced sample was memory CD4+ T cells sorted from blood. Subset reported: CD45RA-negative fraction. These receptors all stem from a man younger than 30 in good health.

The chain couples TRBV19 to TRBJ1-3, with D unresolved. The CDR3 length is 13 residues. CDR1 and CDR2 (germline): LNHDA, SQIVND (reference sequence). V lost 6 bases to trimming and J lost 0 bases, with 6 bases between them. This CDR3 reads CASRRASGNTIYF. The CDR3 DNA reads as TGTGCCAGTAGACGGGCCTCTGGAAACACCATATATTTT.

The genes are TRBV7-3 and TRBJ2-5, with 11 bases identical to TRBD2. The junction had 2 bases not matched to a gene; V was cut back by 3 bases and J by 2 bases. CDR3 length: 15 residues. Germline V CDR1 and CDR2: SGHTA, FQGTGA. The CDR3 DNA sequence: TGTGCCAGCAGCTTCCTAGCGGGGGGTCAAGAGACCCAGTACTTC. This encodes CASSFLAGGQETQYF.

The V gene is TRBV19, the J gene TRBJ2-3; D is possibly TRBD1 or TRBD2 (6 bases each). The CDR3 extends over 15 amino acids. Germline assignment: CDR1 LNHDA and CDR2 SQIVND (reference sequence). With 3 bases removed from V and 4 bases from J, the gap between germline ends came to 14 bases. The CDR3 DNA reads TGTGCCAGTAGTATGAGGGTCGGGGGCGCAGATACGCAGTATTTT. This sequence encodes CASSMRVGGADTQYF.

The chain combines TRBV7-2 with TRBJ2-3; 11 nucleotides match TRBD2. This CDR3 spans 14 amino acids. After removal of 5 bases from V and 5 bases from J, the junction contained 3 bases not matched to a gene. Germline assignment: CDR1 SGHTA and CDR2 FQGNSA. CDR3 region: CASSPGTSGDTQYF. As DNA, the CDR3 is TGTGCCAGCAGCCCGGGGACTAGCGGAGATACGCAGTATTTT. Full variable domain (outside the CDR3, taken from reference TRBV7-2 and TRBJ2-3): GAGVSQSPSNKVTEKGKDVELRCDPISGHTALYWYRQSLGQGLEFLIYFQGNSAPDKSGLPSDRFSAERTGGSVSTLTIQRTQQEDSAVYLCASSPGTSGDTQYFGPGTRLTVL.

V is TRBV18 and J is TRBJ2-1, with D perhaps TRBD1 (5 bases). Germline loops: CDR1 KGHSH, CDR2 LQKENI. Trimming shortened V by 1 base and J by 9 bases, and 16 bases separated the two germline ends. The CDR3 is 15 residues long. The CDR3 DNA follows: TGTGCCAGCTCACCACGTCAGGGCGAGGACGCTGAGCAGTTCTTC. Translated: CASSPRQGEDAEQFF.